This T cell receptor beta chain was observed in a study of CD8 T cells in ankylosing spondylitis. Study-wide results and caveats: About 8 highly homologous variants made up a TCR beta motif that seemed to typify ankylosing spondylitis blood. Earlier work had already found some motif variants in reactive arthritis synovial fluid and blood. Disease-linked clones, CD8+, were relatively rare in peripheral blood. Matched ankylosing spondylitis synovial fluid reportedly showed significant enrichment of disease-linked clones.

The CDR3 extends over 19 amino acids. The junction had 13 bases not matched to a gene; V was cut back by 3 bases and J by 2 bases. CDR1 is MNHEY, CDR2 SMNVEV, per germline (reference sequence). Each TCR beta library was made by quantitative 5'-RACE that incorporated molecular barcodes. TCRdb reanalysed the 5' RACE reads using MiXCR and keeps one entry per CDR3 protein. Of approximately 400,000 distinct CDR3 sequences listed, over 15% are singletons. The table lists this clonotype with a few counts. Its antigen is not identified. The origin of this receptor is a male donor with ankylosing spondylitis. The V gene is TRBV27, the J gene TRBJ2-7; 13 bases line up with TRBD2. Sequences were obtained from blood, either unsorted or a sorted T cell fraction (not recorded which). The CDR3 sequence: CASSFYVARTSGGAYEQYF. CDR3 nucleotide sequence: TGTGCCAGCAGTTTTTACGTGGCAAGGACTAGCGGGGGTGCCTACGAGCAGTACTTC.